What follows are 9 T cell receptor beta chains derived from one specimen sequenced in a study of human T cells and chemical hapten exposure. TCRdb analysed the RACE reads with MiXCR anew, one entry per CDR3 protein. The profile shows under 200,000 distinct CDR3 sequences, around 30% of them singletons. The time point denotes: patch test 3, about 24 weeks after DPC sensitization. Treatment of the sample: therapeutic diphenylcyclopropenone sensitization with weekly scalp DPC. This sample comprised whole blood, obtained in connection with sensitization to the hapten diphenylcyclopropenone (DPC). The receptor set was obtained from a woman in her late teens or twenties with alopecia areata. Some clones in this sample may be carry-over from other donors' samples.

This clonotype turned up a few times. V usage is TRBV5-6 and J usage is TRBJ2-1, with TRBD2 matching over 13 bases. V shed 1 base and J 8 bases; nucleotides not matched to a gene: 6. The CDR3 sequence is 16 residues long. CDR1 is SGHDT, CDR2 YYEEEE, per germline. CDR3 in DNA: TGTGCCAGCAGCTTGTTGGAACTAGCGGGGGGGGATGAGCAGTTCTTC. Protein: CASSLLELAGGDEQFF.

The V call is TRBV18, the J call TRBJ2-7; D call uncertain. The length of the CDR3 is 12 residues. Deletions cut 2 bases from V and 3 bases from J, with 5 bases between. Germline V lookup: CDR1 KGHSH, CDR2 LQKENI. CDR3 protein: CASSPKGYEQYF. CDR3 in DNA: TGTGCCAGCTCACCAAAAGGCTACGAGCAGTACTTC.

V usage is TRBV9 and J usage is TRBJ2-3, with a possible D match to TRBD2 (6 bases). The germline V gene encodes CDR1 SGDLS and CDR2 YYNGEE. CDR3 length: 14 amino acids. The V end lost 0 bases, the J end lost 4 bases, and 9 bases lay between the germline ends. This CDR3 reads CASSVDLASDTQYF. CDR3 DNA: TGTGCCAGCAGCGTAGATCTAGCGTCAGATACGCAGTATTTT. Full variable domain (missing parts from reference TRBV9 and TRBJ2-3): DSGVTQTPKHLITATGQRVTLRCSPRSGDLSVYWYQQSLDQGLQFLIQYYNGEERAKGNILERFSAQQFPDLHSELNLSSLELGDSALYFCASSVDLASDTQYFGPGTRLTVL.

In DNA form, the CDR3 reads TGCGCCAGCAGCCAAGTGTTGCTTCGGGACCGAAATCAGCCCCAGCATTTT. This encodes CASSQVLLRDRNQPQHF. This chain links TRBV4-1 with TRBJ1-5, with a weak D call TRBD1 (5 bases). V shed 1 base and J shed 4 bases, with 17 bases lying between them. Germline CDR1 and CDR2: MGHRA and YSYEKL. There are 17 residues in the CDR3.

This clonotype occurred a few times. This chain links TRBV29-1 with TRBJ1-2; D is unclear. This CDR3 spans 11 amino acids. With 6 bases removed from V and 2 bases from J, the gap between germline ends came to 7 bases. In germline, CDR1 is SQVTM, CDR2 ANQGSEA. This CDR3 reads CSVTKNYGYTF. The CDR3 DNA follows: TGCAGCGTAACAAAAAACTATGGCTACACCTTC.

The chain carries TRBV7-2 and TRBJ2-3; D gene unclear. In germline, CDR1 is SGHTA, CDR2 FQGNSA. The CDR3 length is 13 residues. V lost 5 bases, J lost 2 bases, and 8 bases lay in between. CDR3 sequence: CASSGSTTDTQYF. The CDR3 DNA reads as TGTGCCAGCAGCGGGTCTACCACAGATACGCAGTATTTT.

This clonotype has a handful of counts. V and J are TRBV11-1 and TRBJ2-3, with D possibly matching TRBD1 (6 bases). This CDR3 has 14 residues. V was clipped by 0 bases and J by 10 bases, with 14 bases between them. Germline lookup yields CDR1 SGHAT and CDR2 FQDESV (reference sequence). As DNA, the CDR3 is TGTGCCAGCAGCTTAGCCAGGGGTCTCCCCTCGCAGTATTTT. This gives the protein CASSLARGLPSQYF.

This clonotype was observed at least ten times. The CDR3 coding sequence is TGTGCCAGCAGCTTAGGGGGCGCGAACACTGAAGCTTTCTTT. This codes for CASSLGGANTEAFF. V and J are TRBV7-3 and TRBJ1-1; D might be TRBD1 (6 bases). The V end lost 2 bases, the J end lost 1 base, and 8 bases lay between the germline ends. The CDR3 runs to 14 residues. In germline, CDR1 is SGHTA, CDR2 FQGTGA.

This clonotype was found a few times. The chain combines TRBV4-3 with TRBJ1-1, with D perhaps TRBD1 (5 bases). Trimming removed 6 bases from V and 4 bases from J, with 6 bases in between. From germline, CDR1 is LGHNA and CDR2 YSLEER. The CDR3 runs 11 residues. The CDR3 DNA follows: TGCGCCAGCAGAAGGGGCACTGAAGCTTTCTTT. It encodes CASRRGTEAFF.